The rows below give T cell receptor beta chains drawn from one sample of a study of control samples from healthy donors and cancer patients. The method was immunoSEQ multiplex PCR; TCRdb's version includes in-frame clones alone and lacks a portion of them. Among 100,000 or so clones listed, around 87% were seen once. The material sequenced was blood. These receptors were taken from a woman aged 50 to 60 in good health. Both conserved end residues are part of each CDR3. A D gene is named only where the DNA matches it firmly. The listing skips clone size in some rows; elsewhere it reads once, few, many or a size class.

CDR3nt: TGTGCCAGCAGTTCCCCCGAGACCCAGTACTTC; CDR3aa: CASSSPETQYF; v_gene: TRBV6-2/TRBV6-3; abundance: NA; j_gene: TRBJ2-5; d_gene: NA
CDR3nt: TGTGCCAGCAGCAGACAGGGCTCTGGAAACACCATATATTTT; CDR3aa: CASSRQGSGNTIYF; v_gene: TRBV13; abundance: NA; j_gene: TRBJ1-3; d_gene: TRBD1
CDR3nt: TGTGCCAGCAGCTTGAGAAGGGGTGACTCACCCCTCCACTTT; CDR3aa: CASSLRRGDSPLHF; v_gene: TRBV7-2; abundance: NA; j_gene: TRBJ1-6; d_gene: NA
CDR3nt: TGTGCCAGCAGCCTAGGGACAGGGGGATCCTACGAGCAGTACTTC; CDR3aa: CASSLGTGGSYEQYF; v_gene: TRBV6-5; abundance: once; j_gene: TRBJ2-7; d_gene: TRBD1
CDR3nt: TGCGCCAGCAGCTTTAACAGGGGGAATTCACCCCTCCACTTT; CDR3aa: CASSFNRGNSPLHF; v_gene: TRBV5-1; abundance: NA; j_gene: TRBJ1-6; d_gene: TRBD1
CDR3nt: TGTGCCAGCAGCTTACAGGGGGCGAGGGTCGGCGAGCAGTACTTC; CDR3aa: CASSLQGARVGEQYF; v_gene: TRBV7-2; abundance: NA; j_gene: TRBJ2-7; d_gene: TRBD1
CDR3nt: TGTGCCAGCAGTACCACGGGGGTTAACTATGGCTACACCTTC; CDR3aa: CASSTTGVNYGYTF; v_gene: TRBV6-6; abundance: NA; j_gene: TRBJ1-2; d_gene: NA
CDR3nt: TGTGCCAGCAGCCGGGACCGACAGGGATCTAACTATGGCTACACCTTC; CDR3aa: CASSRDRQGSNYGYTF; v_gene: TRBV7-2; abundance: NA; j_gene: TRBJ1-2; d_gene: TRBD1
CDR3nt: TGTGCCAGCTCCCCACGGGGAGGAGACACCATATATTTT; CDR3aa: CASSPRGGDTIYF; v_gene: TRBV18; abundance: NA; j_gene: TRBJ1-3; d_gene: NA
CDR3nt: TGTGCCAGCAGTCCCAACAGGGGTGGCACTGAAGCTTTCTTT; CDR3aa: CASSPNRGGTEAFF; v_gene: TRBV6-5; abundance: NA; j_gene: TRBJ1-1; d_gene: TRBD1
CDR3nt: TGTGCCAGCAGCTATAGCGGGAGGGACAATGAGCAGTTCTTC; CDR3aa: CASSYSGRDNEQFF; v_gene: TRBV6-5; abundance: NA; j_gene: TRBJ2-1; d_gene: TRBD2
CDR3nt: TGCGCCAGCAGCCGGTTGACCAGGGAGACTGAAGCTTTCTTT; CDR3aa: CASSRLTRETEAFF; v_gene: TRBV4-1; abundance: NA; j_gene: TRBJ1-1; d_gene: NA
CDR3nt: TGTGCCAGCAGCAACCACCGGGACGGCAGGCTTTTGCCTGAAGCTTTCTTT; CDR3aa: CASSNHRDGRLLPEAFF; v_gene: TRBV7-8; abundance: NA; j_gene: TRBJ1-1; d_gene: NA
CDR3nt: TGTGCCAGCAGGGGCAGGGGAGTTGGTAACTATGGCTACACCTTC; CDR3aa: CASRGRGVGNYGYTF; v_gene: TRBV28; abundance: NA; j_gene: TRBJ1-2; d_gene: NA
CDR3nt: TGTGCCAGTAGTGCAAGGGAAAGCTCCTACGAGCAGTACTTC; CDR3aa: CASSARESSYEQYF; v_gene: TRBV19; abundance: NA; j_gene: TRBJ2-7; d_gene: NA
CDR3nt: TGCGCCAGCAGCTTGTCGACAGCGAACACTGAAGCTTTCTTT; CDR3aa: CASSLSTANTEAFF; v_gene: TRBV5-1; abundance: NA; j_gene: TRBJ1-1; d_gene: NA
CDR3nt: TGTGCCAAAGACAGGGGCGGACCCTCAGTCCCGGGTAGTGAGCAGTTCTTC; CDR3aa: CAKDRGGPSVPGSEQFF; v_gene: TRBV2; abundance: NA; j_gene: TRBJ2-1; d_gene: TRBD1
CDR3nt: TGTGCCACTAAGACAGGCACTGAAGCTTTCTTT; CDR3aa: CATKTGTEAFF; v_gene: TRBV28; abundance: NA; j_gene: TRBJ1-1; d_gene: NA
CDR3nt: TGTGCTAGTGGGCCCTACGGGGCAGTCAACTATGGCTACACCTTC; CDR3aa: CASGPYGAVNYGYTF; v_gene: TRBV12-5; abundance: NA; j_gene: TRBJ1-2; d_gene: NA
CDR3nt: TGTGCCAGCAGCTTAGGTTCTCCACCCGGGGAGACCCAGTACTTC; CDR3aa: CASSLGSPPGETQYF; v_gene: TRBV7-9; abundance: NA; j_gene: TRBJ2-5; d_gene: NA
CDR3nt: TGTGCCAGCAGTTACTCGGACAGGGATGGGTACGAGCAGTACTTC; CDR3aa: CASSYSDRDGYEQYF; v_gene: TRBV6-5; abundance: once; j_gene: TRBJ2-7; d_gene: TRBD1
CDR3nt: TGTGCCAGCAGCGCTCTGGGGGCAACTAATGAAAAACTGTTTTTT; CDR3aa: CASSALGATNEKLFF; v_gene: TRBV11-3; abundance: NA; j_gene: TRBJ1-4; d_gene: NA
CDR3nt: TGTGCCAGCAGCTTAGTGCCAGGGGAGGATGAAAAACTGTTTTTT; CDR3aa: CASSLVPGEDEKLFF; v_gene: TRBV7-6; abundance: NA; j_gene: TRBJ1-4; d_gene: NA
CDR3nt: TGTGCCAGCAGCTTATCTGGGTACACCATATATTTT; CDR3aa: CASSLSGYTIYF; v_gene: TRBV13; abundance: NA; j_gene: TRBJ1-3; d_gene: NA
CDR3nt: TGTGCCAGCAGCCCCCTCACAGGTCGTGAGGATGAGCAGTTCTTC; CDR3aa: CASSPLTGREDEQFF; v_gene: TRBV7-9; abundance: NA; j_gene: TRBJ2-1; d_gene: NA
CDR3nt: TGTGCCAGCAGGGCATCCGGGGGGGGCACTGAAGCTTTCTTT; CDR3aa: CASRASGGGTEAFF; v_gene: TRBV6-5; abundance: NA; j_gene: TRBJ1-1; d_gene: NA
CDR3nt: TGTGCCAGTAGAAATGCCCCCACAGGGAGGGCAAACACTGAAGCTTTCTTT; CDR3aa: CASRNAPTGRANTEAFF; v_gene: TRBV19; abundance: NA; j_gene: TRBJ1-1; d_gene: NA
CDR3nt: TGTGCCAGCAGCGCTCGGACAGGAATGTCCTCACCCCTCCACTTT; CDR3aa: CASSARTGMSSPLHF; v_gene: TRBV7-3; abundance: NA; j_gene: TRBJ1-6; d_gene: TRBD1
CDR3nt: TGTGCCAGCAGCTTAGAGTCGGGCAGGGGGAATCAGCCCCAGCATTTT; CDR3aa: CASSLESGRGNQPQHF; v_gene: TRBV7-8; abundance: many; j_gene: TRBJ1-5; d_gene: TRBD1
CDR3nt: TGTGCCAGTAGTAGAGACTCCGCGACTAGCGGGCAAGAGACCCAGTACTTC; CDR3aa: CASSRDSATSGQETQYF; v_gene: TRBV19; abundance: NA; j_gene: TRBJ2-5; d_gene: TRBD2
CDR3nt: TGCAGCGTTGGGAGGGGGGACGATGAGCAGTTCTTC; CDR3aa: CSVGRGDDEQFF; v_gene: TRBV29-1; abundance: NA; j_gene: TRBJ2-1; d_gene: NA
CDR3nt: TGTGCCAGCGTTCGTAGCTATCGTACAGCGGGCACAGATACGCAGTATTTT; CDR3aa: CASVRSYRTAGTDTQYF; v_gene: TRBV27; abundance: NA; j_gene: TRBJ2-3; d_gene: NA
CDR3nt: TGCGCCAGCAGCTTAGGGACATCTACCTCGGCTAATGAAAAACTGTTTTTT; CDR3aa: CASSLGTSTSANEKLFF; v_gene: TRBV5-1; abundance: once; j_gene: TRBJ1-4; d_gene: NA
CDR3nt: TGTGCCAGCAGCTTAACTTTAGATTCTGAAGCTTTCTTT; CDR3aa: CASSLTLDSEAFF; v_gene: TRBV7-3; abundance: NA; j_gene: TRBJ1-1; d_gene: NA
CDR3nt: TGTGCCAGCTCACCAATCGACAGGGTTGATGGCTACACCTTC; CDR3aa: CASSPIDRVDGYTF; v_gene: TRBV18; abundance: NA; j_gene: TRBJ1-2; d_gene: TRBD1
CDR3nt: TGCGCCAGCAGCGTAGAACGGGGAACAGATACGCAGTATTTT; CDR3aa: CASSVERGTDTQYF; v_gene: TRBV5-1; abundance: NA; j_gene: TRBJ2-3; d_gene: NA
CDR3nt: TGCGCCAGCAGCCAAGATTTGGGCGCGGGGAAAATAAATGAGCAGTTCTTC; CDR3aa: CASSQDLGAGKINEQFF; v_gene: TRBV4-3; abundance: NA; j_gene: TRBJ2-1; d_gene: NA
CDR3nt: TGTGCCAGCAGCCACGGGGGAGGGCAGTACTTC; CDR3aa: CASSHGGGQYF; v_gene: TRBV12-3/TRBV12-4; abundance: NA; j_gene: TRBJ2-7; d_gene: NA
CDR3nt: TGTGCCAGCAGAACCCCCACCCGGTCAGGTGGGGGGCGGATGAATTCACCCCTCCACTTT; CDR3aa: CASRTPTRSGGGRMNSPLHF; v_gene: TRBV27; abundance: few; j_gene: TRBJ1-6; d_gene: NA
CDR3nt: TGTGCCAGCAGGGAGATCGGACAGGGGAACTATGGCTACACCTTC; CDR3aa: CASREIGQGNYGYTF; v_gene: TRBV2; abundance: NA; j_gene: TRBJ1-2; d_gene: TRBD1
CDR3nt: TGTGCCAGCAGCCAGGGATTTTACACTGAAGCTTTCTTT; CDR3aa: CASSQGFYTEAFF; v_gene: TRBV14; abundance: NA; j_gene: TRBJ1-1; d_gene: NA
CDR3nt: TGTGCCTGGGGTTCACCCCTCCACTTT; CDR3aa: CAWGSPLHF; v_gene: TRBV30; abundance: NA; j_gene: TRBJ1-6; d_gene: NA
CDR3nt: TGTGCCAGCAGCGTGAGAAGATATAATTCACCCCTCCACTTT; CDR3aa: CASSVRRYNSPLHF; v_gene: TRBV9; abundance: NA; j_gene: TRBJ1-6; d_gene: NA
CDR3nt: TGTGCCAGCAGCTTAGTAGTCAGGGGCTACGAGCAGTACTTC; CDR3aa: CASSLVVRGYEQYF; v_gene: TRBV11-3; abundance: NA; j_gene: TRBJ2-7; d_gene: NA
CDR3nt: TGTGCCAGCAGTGCTTTAGCGGGGGCGAACACCGGGGAGCTGTTTTTT; CDR3aa: CASSALAGANTGELFF; v_gene: TRBV6-4; abundance: NA; j_gene: TRBJ2-2; d_gene: TRBD2
CDR3nt: TGTGCCAGCAGTGTAACCATTAGCTCTGGGGCCAACGTCCTGACTTTC; CDR3aa: CASSVTISSGANVLTF; v_gene: TRBV6-1; abundance: NA; j_gene: TRBJ2-6; d_gene: NA
CDR3nt: TGCGCCAGCAGCCAAGAGCAGGAGGGGACAGGCTACTATGGCTACACCTTC; CDR3aa: CASSQEQEGTGYYGYTF; v_gene: TRBV4-1; abundance: NA; j_gene: TRBJ1-2; d_gene: TRBD1
CDR3nt: TGTGCCAGCAGTCCCCGACTCCCCCAGGAGACCCAGTACTTC; CDR3aa: CASSPRLPQETQYF; v_gene: TRBV28; abundance: NA; j_gene: TRBJ2-5; d_gene: NA
CDR3nt: TGTGCCACCAGCAGTGGGGTCGGATTTGAAGCTTTCTTT; CDR3aa: CATSSGVGFEAFF; v_gene: TRBV15; abundance: NA; j_gene: TRBJ1-1; d_gene: NA
CDR3nt: TGTGCCAGCAGCCCAGGGAGGCCCCCAGAGACGCAGTATTTT; CDR3aa: CASSPGRPPETQYF; v_gene: TRBV7-8; abundance: NA; j_gene: TRBJ2-3; d_gene: NA
CDR3nt: TGTGCCAGCAGCACCCCGAGCTCTGGAAACACCATATATTTT; CDR3aa: CASSTPSSGNTIYF; v_gene: TRBV11-3; abundance: NA; j_gene: TRBJ1-3; d_gene: NA
CDR3nt: TGTGCCATCAGTGGTGAGGGAGGGCTGCATGGCTACACCTTC; CDR3aa: CAISGEGGLHGYTF; v_gene: TRBV10-3; abundance: NA; j_gene: TRBJ1-2; d_gene: NA
CDR3nt: TGTGCCAGCAGCTTGGATTTCGGACAGGGGTTCACCGGGGAGCTGTTTTTT; CDR3aa: CASSLDFGQGFTGELFF; v_gene: TRBV5-6; abundance: few; j_gene: TRBJ2-2; d_gene: TRBD1
CDR3nt: TGCGCCAGCAGCTTCCTGCAGGGGCCGGACGAGCAGTACTTC; CDR3aa: CASSFLQGPDEQYF; v_gene: TRBV5-1; abundance: NA; j_gene: TRBJ2-7; d_gene: NA
CDR3nt: TGTGCCAGCGTTCCGGGACTAGCGGGAAGTAATGAGCAGTTCTTC; CDR3aa: CASVPGLAGSNEQFF; v_gene: TRBV7-9; abundance: NA; j_gene: TRBJ2-1; d_gene: TRBD2
CDR3nt: TGTGCCAGCAAGGGGACGGACTTGCAATCTAACTATGGCTACACCTTC; CDR3aa: CASKGTDLQSNYGYTF; v_gene: TRBV25-1; abundance: few; j_gene: TRBJ1-2; d_gene: NA
CDR3nt: TGCAGCGCTGTGACAGGGGGCAGTGGAAACACCATATATTTT; CDR3aa: CSAVTGGSGNTIYF; v_gene: TRBV29-1; abundance: NA; j_gene: TRBJ1-3; d_gene: TRBD1
CDR3nt: TGCGCCAGCAGCTTGGTCCCGGGTACCAATCAGCCCCAGCATTTT; CDR3aa: CASSLVPGTNQPQHF; v_gene: TRBV5-1; abundance: NA; j_gene: TRBJ1-5; d_gene: NA
CDR3nt: TGTGCCAGCAGTTGGGGGGCAACTAATGAAAAACTGTTTTTT; CDR3aa: CASSWGATNEKLFF; v_gene: TRBV6-5; abundance: NA; j_gene: TRBJ1-4; d_gene: NA
CDR3nt: TGTGCCAGCAGCTTAGAAGGCAGGGGTCGGTCTAATGAAAAACTGTTTTTT; CDR3aa: CASSLEGRGRSNEKLFF; v_gene: TRBV7-9; abundance: NA; j_gene: TRBJ1-4; d_gene: NA